This T cell receptor (beta chain) was recorded in a study of human T cells and chemical hapten exposure. Time point indicated: patch test 1, 2 weeks after DPC sensitization. The treatment here: therapeutic diphenylcyclopropenone sensitization with weekly scalp DPC. V shed 5 bases and J shed 4 bases, with 14 bases lying between them. Germline CDR1 SSHAT, CDR2 FNYEAQ (reference sequence). CDR3 length: 14 residues. This clonotype has ten or more counts. Each cDNA molecule in the library carried unique molecular identifiers. TCRdb re-called the RACE reads with MiXCR, one entry per CDR3 protein. Of around 53,000 distinct CDR3 sequences listed, 8% to 9.5% were seen once; the top ten hold roughly 4.4%.

The chain recombines TRBV7-7 with TRBJ2-5; D may correspond to TRBD1 or TRBD2 (5 bases each). This specimen consisted of whole blood, obtained in connection with sensitization to the hapten diphenylcyclopropenone (DPC). The sequence came from a woman aged 45-60 years with alopecia areata. Some clones in this sample may be carry-over from other donors' samples. CDR3 in amino acids: CASSPGAWGETQYF. CDR3 nucleotides: TGTGCCAGCAGCCCCGGGGCGTGGGGAGAGACCCAGTACTTC.